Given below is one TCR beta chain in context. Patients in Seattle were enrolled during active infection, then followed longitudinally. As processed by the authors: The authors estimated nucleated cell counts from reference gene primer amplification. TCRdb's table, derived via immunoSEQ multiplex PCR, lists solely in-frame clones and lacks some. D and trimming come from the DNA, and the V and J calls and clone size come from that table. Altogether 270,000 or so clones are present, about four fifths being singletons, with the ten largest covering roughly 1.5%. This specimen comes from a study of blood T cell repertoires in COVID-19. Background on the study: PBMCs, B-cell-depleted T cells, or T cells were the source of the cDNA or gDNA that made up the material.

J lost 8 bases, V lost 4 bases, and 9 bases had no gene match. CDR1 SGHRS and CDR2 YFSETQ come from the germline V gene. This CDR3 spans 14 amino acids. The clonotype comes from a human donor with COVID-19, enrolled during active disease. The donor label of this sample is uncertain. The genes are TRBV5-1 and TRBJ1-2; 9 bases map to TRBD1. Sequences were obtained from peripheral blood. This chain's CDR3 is CASSTLQGAGGYTF. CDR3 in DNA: TGCGCCAGCAGCACACTACAGGGGGCAGGGGGCTACACCTTC.